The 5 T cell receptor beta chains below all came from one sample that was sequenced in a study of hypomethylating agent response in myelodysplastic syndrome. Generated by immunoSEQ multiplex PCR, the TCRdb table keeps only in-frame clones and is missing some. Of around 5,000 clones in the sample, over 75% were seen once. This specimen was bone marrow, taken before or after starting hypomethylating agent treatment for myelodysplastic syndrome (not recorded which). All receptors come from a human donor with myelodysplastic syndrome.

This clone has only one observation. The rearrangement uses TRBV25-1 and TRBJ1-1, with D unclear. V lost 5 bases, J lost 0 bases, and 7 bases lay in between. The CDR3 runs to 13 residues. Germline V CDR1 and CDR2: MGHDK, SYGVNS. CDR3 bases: TGTGCCAGCAGTCTTACCATGAACACTGAAGCTTTCTTT. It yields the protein CASSLTMNTEAFF.

CDR3 sequence reads: CASSFLTKMGELFF. The DNA of the CDR3 is TGTGCCAGCAGCTTTCTGACTAAAATGGGGGAGCTGTTTTTT. This chain joins TRBV7-8 and TRBJ2-2, with a tentative D call TRBD2 (5 bases). The length of the CDR3 is 14 residues. Germline V gives CDR1 SGHVS, CDR2 FQNEAQ. The V and J ends lost 3 bases and 8 bases respectively, with 13 bases between them.

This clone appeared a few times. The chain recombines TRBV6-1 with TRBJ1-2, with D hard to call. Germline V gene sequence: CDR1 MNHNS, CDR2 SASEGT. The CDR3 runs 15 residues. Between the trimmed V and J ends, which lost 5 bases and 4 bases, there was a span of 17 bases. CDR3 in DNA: TGTGCCAGCAGTTGGGGAGTGGGGAGCGGCTATGGCTACACCTTC. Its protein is CASSWGVGSGYGYTF.

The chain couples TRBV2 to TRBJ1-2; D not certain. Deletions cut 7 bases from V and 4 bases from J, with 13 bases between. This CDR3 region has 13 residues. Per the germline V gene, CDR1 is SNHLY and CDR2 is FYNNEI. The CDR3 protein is CASNYALVYGYTF. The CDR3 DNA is TGTGCCAGCAATTATGCGCTAGTCTATGGCTACACCTTC.

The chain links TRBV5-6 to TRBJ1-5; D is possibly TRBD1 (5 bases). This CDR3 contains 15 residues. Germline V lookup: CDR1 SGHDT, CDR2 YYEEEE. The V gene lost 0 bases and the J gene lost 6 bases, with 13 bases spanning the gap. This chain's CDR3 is CASSLEGLTGQPQHF. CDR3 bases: TGTGCCAGCAGCTTGGAGGGCCTAACAGGTCAGCCCCAGCATTTT.